The 25 T cell receptor beta chains presented below share a single source sample, sequenced in a study of blood T cell repertoires in COVID-19. TCRdb's copy holds only in-frame clones and misses some; the assay was immunoSEQ multiplex PCR. Among more than 250,000 clones listed, 80% to 90% were seen once. Sequenced material: peripheral blood. These receptors came from a woman aged 50 to 60 with acute or convalescent COVID-19.

This clone was found once. This chain links TRBV29-1 with TRBJ2-5; D call uncertain. Trimming cost V 3 bases and J 6 bases, with 11 bases left between them. CDR3 size: 12 residues. The germline gives CDR1 SQVTM, CDR2 ANQGSEA. CDR3 residues: CSVDVGSQTQYF. In DNA, the CDR3 is TGCAGCGTTGATGTTGGTAGTCAGACCCAGTACTTC.

The chain uses TRBV6-5 and TRBJ1-1; D possibly corresponds to TRBD1 (6 bases). CDR1 is MNHEY and CDR2 is SVGAGI in the germline V gene. The CDR3 spans 13 residues. Trimming took off 6 bases at V and 4 bases at J, with 12 bases between the two ends. The CDR3 region is CASRGGRGTEAFF. CDR3 coding DNA: TGTGCCAGCAGAGGGGGACGGGGCACTGAAGCTTTCTTT.

This chain connects TRBV5-5 to TRBJ1-6, with D perhaps TRBD1 (6 bases). The CDR3 is 13 residues long. Germline V CDR1 and CDR2: SGHKS, YYEKEE (reference sequence). V shed 5 bases and J shed 9 bases, with 12 bases lying between them. Here the CDR3 DNA reads TGTGCCAGCAGGGACAGTTTAAGTTCACCCCTCCACTTT. Translation: CASRDSLSSPLHF.

V is TRBV5-1 and J is TRBJ1-1; maybe TRBD1 (6 bases). The germline V gene encodes CDR1 SGHRS and CDR2 YFSETQ. The V and J ends lost 4 bases and 3 bases respectively, with 16 bases between them. The CDR3 has 15 amino acids. CDR3 amino acids: CASSPFRGTDTEAFF. The CDR3 DNA reads as TGCGCCAGCAGCCCGTTCAGGGGTACGGACACTGAAGCTTTCTTT.

This clone was seen only once. The CDR3 spells CASSLGTSGSPETQYF. The CDR3 nucleotides are TGTGCCAGCAGCTTAGGGACTAGCGGGAGTCCAGAGACCCAGTACTTC. The chain links TRBV11-3 to TRBJ2-5, with 13 positions matching TRBD2. CDR1 and CDR2 (germline): SGHNT, YENEEA. Germline trimming cut 1 base from V and 4 bases from J; bases unmatched to any gene: 3. This CDR3 region has 16 residues.

The chain joins TRBV18 to TRBJ2-3; perhaps TRBD2 as D (6 bases). Deletions cut 2 bases from V and 1 base from J, with 13 bases between. The CDR3 contains 16 residues. CDR1 is KGHSH, CDR2 LQKENI, per germline. In DNA, the CDR3 is TGTGCCAGCTCACCATCCGGGGGTCTTCGCACAGATACGCAGTATTTT. This translates into CASSPSGGLRTDTQYF.

The chain employs TRBV6-5 and TRBJ2-3, with 7 bases aligning to TRBD2. The CDR3 runs to 15 residues. The V and J ends lost 5 bases and 4 bases, in that order; junction bases with no gene match: 9. CDR1 and CDR2 (germline): MNHEY, SVGAGI. CDR3 coding DNA: TGTGCCAGCAGTCTTGGTAGCGGGTTTGCAGATACGCAGTATTTT. Residues: CASSLGSGFADTQYF.

This chain connects TRBV19 to TRBJ1-5, with no clear D. V lost 3 bases and J lost 4, with 13 bases in between. CDR3 length: 15 amino acids. Germline V gives CDR1 LNHDA, CDR2 SQIVND (reference sequence). CDR3 in DNA: TGTGCCAGTAGTATGTCACGGACGGGGAATCAGCCCCAGCATTTT. This codes for CASSMSRTGNQPQHF.

The chain has TRBV6-1 and TRBJ2-7; the D gene is possibly TRBD2 (5 bases). Trimming removed 0 bases at V and 6 bases at J, with 15 bases between. Germline lookup yields CDR1 MNHNS and CDR2 SASEGT. The CDR3 loop spans 15 amino acids. CDR3 DNA: TGTGCCAGCAGTGAAGCTCCAGGATCTGAGGGCGAGCAGTACGTC. This sequence encodes CASSEAPGSEGEQYV.

This sequence joins TRBV7-2 and TRBJ2-1; tentative D call: TRBD2 (5 bases). V was pared by 5 bases and J by 5 bases, with 13 bases between. The length of the CDR3 is 14 residues. Germline V CDR1 and CDR2: SGHTA, FQGNSA. The CDR3 spells CASSPRTGDNEQFF. The CDR3 bases are TGTGCCAGCAGCCCCAGGACTGGAGACAATGAGCAGTTCTTC.

The chain joins TRBV11-2 to TRBJ2-1; perhaps TRBD2 as D (5 bases). This CDR3 is 15 amino acids long. Between the trimmed V and J ends, which lost 7 bases and 9 bases, there was a span of 22 bases. Germline V lookup: CDR1 SGHAT, CDR2 FQNNGV. CDR3 in DNA: TGTGCCAGCAACCCGAGCGGTTCGGCCCGACTTGAGCAGTTCTTC. Residues: CASNPSGSARLEQFF.

CDR3 sequence reads: CAISGAGGYDGYTF. CDR3 DNA sequence: TGTGCCATCAGTGGGGCAGGGGGCTATGATGGCTACACCTTC. V is TRBV10-3 and J is TRBJ1-2, with TRBD1 matching over 8 bases. The V gene end was trimmed by 4 bases and the J gene end by 6 bases; junction bases not matched to a gene: 7. This CDR3 has 14 amino acids. Germline V gives CDR1 ENHRY, CDR2 SYGVKD.

This chain uses TRBV19 with TRBJ2-7; TRBD1 matches 10 bases. Germline V gives CDR1 LNHDA, CDR2 SQIVND (reference sequence). With V trimmed by 5 bases and J by 3 bases, 10 bases remained unmatched. The CDR3 has 16 residues. CDR3 sequence (DNA): TGTGCCAGTAGTCGGGACAGGGGCCTCAAAATCTACGAGCAGTACTTC. Translating it yields CASSRDRGLKIYEQYF.

This chain connects TRBV2 to TRBJ1-4; D unresolved. The CDR3 has 14 amino acids. Germline loops: CDR1 SNHLY, CDR2 FYNNEI. Trimming stripped 8 bases from V and 1 base from J, with 11 bases between. CDR3 protein: CASRQMGTNEKLFF. For the CDR3, the DNA is TGTGCCAGCCGACAAATGGGAACTAATGAAAAACTGTTTTTT.

The V and J genes are TRBV7-9 and TRBJ2-5, with D tentatively TRBD2 (6 bases). CDR1 and CDR2 from the germline V gene are SEHNR and FQNEAQ (reference sequence). The CDR3 totals 13 residues. The V and J ends lost 3 bases and 2 bases respectively, with 7 bases between them. CDR3 protein: CASSFAGQETQYF. The CDR3 DNA is TGTGCCAGCAGCTTCGCGGGACAAGAGACCCAGTACTTC.

Of note for this clone: The junction and the germline gene differ at one end; a read error may be behind it. V gene TRBV7-9 combines with J gene TRBJ1-2; no clear D gene. CDR1 SEHNR and CDR2 FQNEAQ come from the germline V gene (reference sequence). The CDR3 loop spans 13 amino acids. The CDR3 sequence: CASSLGSSGGYTF. The CDR3 DNA is TGTGCCAGCAGTTTAGGGTCTTCGGGTGGCTACACCTTC. Variable domain in full (rest from reference TRBV7-9 and TRBJ1-2): DTGVSQNPRHKITKRGQNVTFRCDPISEHNRLYWYRQTLGQGPEFLTYFQNEAQLEKSRLLSDRFSAERPKGSFSTLEIQRTEQGDSAMYLCASSLGSSGGYTFGSGTRLTVV.

This CDR3 is CASSQGAVATNEKLFF. The CDR3 DNA follows: TGCGCCAGCAGCCAAGGCGCTGTAGCAACTAATGAAAAACTGTTTTTT. V usage is TRBV4-1 and J usage is TRBJ1-4; D unresolved. Germline CDR1 and CDR2: MGHRA and YSYEKL. The CDR3 runs 16 residues. Trimming took 1 base from V and 0 from J, leaving 9 bases between them.

The chain links TRBV3-1 (or the pseudogene TRBV3-2) to TRBJ2-2; 7 bases agree with TRBD2. There are 17 residues in the CDR3. Unmatched junction bases numbered 13, after V lost 6 bases and J lost 3 bases. Looked up from germline, CDR1 is LGHDT and CDR2 is YNNKEL (reference sequence). The CDR3 DNA follows: TGTGCCAGCAGGCTCGTCCGGGGACTACCTGACACCGGGGAGCTGTTTTTT. Translation: CASRLVRGLPDTGELFF.

This clone has only a few counts. The DNA of the CDR3 is TGTGCCAGCAGGCGGCAGGACTACTCGCCCCAGCATTTT. Amino acid sequence: CASRRQDYSPQHF. The J gene is TRBJ1-5, the V gene TRBV6-6; no firm D call. V was pared by 6 bases and J by 9 bases, with 15 bases between. Germline CDR1 is MNHNY and CDR2 is SVGAGI (reference sequence). This CDR3 is built from 13 residues.

The chain combines TRBV3-1 (or the pseudogene TRBV3-2) with TRBJ2-5, with D uncertain. This CDR3 has 15 residues. CDR1 and CDR2 (germline): LGHDT, YNNKEL (reference sequence). V lost 4 bases and J 5 bases, leaving 17 bases between the germline ends. The CDR3 sequence is CASSRIGSSKETQYF. Written as DNA, the CDR3 is TGTGCCAGCAGCCGAATCGGGTCCTCCAAGGAGACCCAGTACTTC.

The chain is built from TRBV23-1 and TRBJ1-1; D is perhaps TRBD1 (6 bases). TRBV23-1 is designated an ORF whose function remains uncertain. V shed 3 bases and J shed 0 bases, with 14 bases lying between them. The CDR3 is 16 residues long. CDR3 region: CASSQRDTDMNTEAFF. Written as DNA, the CDR3 is TGCGCCAGCAGTCAGAGGGACACAGACATGAACACTGAAGCTTTCTTT.

The genes are TRBV18 and TRBJ2-4; 8 bases are a match to TRBD1. This CDR3 comprises 14 residues. The V gene's germline CDR1 is KGHSH and CDR2 LQKENI. V lost 7 bases to trimming and J lost 4 bases; unmatched junction nucleotides: 6. CDR3 amino acids: CASLPDRAKNIQYF. CDR3 sequence (DNA): TGTGCCAGCTTACCGGACAGGGCAAAAAACATTCAGTACTTC.

This clone was seen a single time. The genes are TRBV5-1 and TRBJ1-4, with 9 bases lining up with TRBD1. Germline V gives CDR1 SGHRS, CDR2 YFSETQ. The length of the CDR3 is 15 residues. Trimming cost V 4 bases and J 8 bases; bases outside gene matches: 9. The CDR3 DNA sequence: TGCGCCAGCAGCCATCACAGGGGGCCGGAGGAAAAACTGTTTTTT. This codes for CASSHHRGPEEKLFF.

This sequence joins TRBV2 and TRBJ2-1; possibly TRBD2 for D (7 bases). Germline assignment: CDR1 SNHLY and CDR2 FYNNEI. Between the trimmed V and J ends, which lost 2 bases and 8 bases, there was a span of 10 bases. The CDR3 contains 13 residues. The CDR3 region is CASSERGGHEQFF. CDR3 DNA sequence: TGTGCCAGCAGTGAAAGGGGGGGGCATGAGCAGTTCTTC.

V gene TRBV6-5 combines with J gene TRBJ1-5; tentatively, D is TRBD1 (6 bases). Trimming took 8 bases from V and 2 from J, leaving 10 bases between them. The length of the CDR3 is 13 residues. CDR1 MNHEY and CDR2 SVGAGI come from the germline V gene. The CDR3 spells CASGSGGNQPQHF. The CDR3 DNA follows: TGTGCCAGCGGATCAGGGGGCAATCAGCCCCAGCATTTT.